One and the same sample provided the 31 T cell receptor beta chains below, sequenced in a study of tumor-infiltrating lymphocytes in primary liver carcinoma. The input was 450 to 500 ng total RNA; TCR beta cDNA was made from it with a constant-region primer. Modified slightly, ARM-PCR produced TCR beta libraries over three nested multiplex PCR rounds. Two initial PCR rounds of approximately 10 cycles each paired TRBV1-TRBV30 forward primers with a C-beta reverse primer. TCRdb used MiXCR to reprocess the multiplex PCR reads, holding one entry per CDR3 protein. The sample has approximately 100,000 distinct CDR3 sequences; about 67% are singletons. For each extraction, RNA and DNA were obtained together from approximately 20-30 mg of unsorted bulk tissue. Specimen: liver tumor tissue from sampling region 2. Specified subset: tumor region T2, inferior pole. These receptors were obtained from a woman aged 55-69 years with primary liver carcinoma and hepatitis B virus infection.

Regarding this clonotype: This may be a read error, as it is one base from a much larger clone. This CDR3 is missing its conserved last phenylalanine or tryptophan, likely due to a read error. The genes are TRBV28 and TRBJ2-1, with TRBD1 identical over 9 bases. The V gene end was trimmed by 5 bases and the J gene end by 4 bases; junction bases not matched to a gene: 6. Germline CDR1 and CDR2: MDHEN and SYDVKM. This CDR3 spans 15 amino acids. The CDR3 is CASSPDRGKYNEQFL. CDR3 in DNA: TGTGCCAGCAGTCCGGACAGGGGCAAGTACAATGAGCAGTTCCTC.

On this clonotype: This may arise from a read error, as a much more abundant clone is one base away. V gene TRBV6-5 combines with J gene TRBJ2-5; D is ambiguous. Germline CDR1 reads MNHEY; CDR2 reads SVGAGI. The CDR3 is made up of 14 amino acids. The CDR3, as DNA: TGTGCCAGCAGTCCCGGAAGTGTAGGAGAGATCCAGTACTTC. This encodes CASSPGSVGEIQYF.

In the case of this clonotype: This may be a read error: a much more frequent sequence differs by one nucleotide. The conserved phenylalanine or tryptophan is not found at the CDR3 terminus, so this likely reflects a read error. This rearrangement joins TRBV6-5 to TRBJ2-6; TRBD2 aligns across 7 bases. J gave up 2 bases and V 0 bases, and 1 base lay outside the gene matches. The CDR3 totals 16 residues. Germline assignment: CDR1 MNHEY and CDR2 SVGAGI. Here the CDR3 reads CASSYSGGAGANVLTL. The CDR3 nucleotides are TGTGCCAGCAGTTACTCGGGGGGGGCTGGGGCCAACGTCCTGACTCTC.

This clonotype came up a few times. CDR3 loop: CASTPDQGEGIHGYTF. CDR3 nucleotide sequence: TGTGCCAGCACTCCTGACCAGGGTGAGGGTATACATGGCTACACCTTC. This rearrangement joins TRBV6-4 to TRBJ1-2, with a possible D match to TRBD1 (5 bases). Germline lookup yields CDR1 MRHNA and CDR2 SNTAGT. The CDR3 runs 16 residues. V gave up 7 bases and J gave up 6 bases, with 24 bases separating them.

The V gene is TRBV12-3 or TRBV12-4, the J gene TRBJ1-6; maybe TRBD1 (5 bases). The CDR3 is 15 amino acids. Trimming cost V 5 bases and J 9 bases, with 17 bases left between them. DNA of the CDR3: TGTGCCAGCAGTCCACTGGGACGGGGGGGTTCACCCCTCCACTTT. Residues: CASSPLGRGGSPLHF.

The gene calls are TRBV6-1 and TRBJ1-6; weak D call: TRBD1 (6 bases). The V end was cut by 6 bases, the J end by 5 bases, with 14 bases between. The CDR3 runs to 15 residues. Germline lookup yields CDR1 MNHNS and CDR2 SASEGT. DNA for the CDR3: TGTGCCAGCAGGACACAGGGAGCGGATAATTCACCCCTCCACTTT. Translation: CASRTQGADNSPLHF.

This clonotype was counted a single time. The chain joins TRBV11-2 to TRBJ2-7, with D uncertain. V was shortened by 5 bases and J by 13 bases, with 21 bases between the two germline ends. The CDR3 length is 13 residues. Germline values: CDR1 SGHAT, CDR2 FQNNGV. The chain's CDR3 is CASSRARAYELYF. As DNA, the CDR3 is TGTGCCAGCAGCAGAGCCCGAGCATACGAGCTCTACTTC.

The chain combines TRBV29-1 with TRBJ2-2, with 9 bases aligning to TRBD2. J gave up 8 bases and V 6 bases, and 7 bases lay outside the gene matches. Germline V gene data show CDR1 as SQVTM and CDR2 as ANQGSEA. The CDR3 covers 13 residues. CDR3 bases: TGCAGCGTAGGGACTAGCACCACAGGGGAGCTGTTTTTT. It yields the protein CSVGTSTTGELFF.

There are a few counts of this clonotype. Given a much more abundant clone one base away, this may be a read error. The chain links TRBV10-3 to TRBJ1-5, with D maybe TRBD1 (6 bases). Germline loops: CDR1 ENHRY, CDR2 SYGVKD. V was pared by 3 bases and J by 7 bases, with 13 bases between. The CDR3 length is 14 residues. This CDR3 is CAISERGGGQPQHF. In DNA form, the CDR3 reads TGTGCCATCAGTGAAAGAGGGGGGGGCCAGCCCCAGCATTTT.

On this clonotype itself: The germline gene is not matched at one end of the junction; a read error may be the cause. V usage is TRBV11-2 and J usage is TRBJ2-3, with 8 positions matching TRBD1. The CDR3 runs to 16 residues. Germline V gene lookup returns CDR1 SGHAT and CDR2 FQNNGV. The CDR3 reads CASSRMTGVDTDTLYF. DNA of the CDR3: TGTGCCAGCAGCCGGATGACAGGGGTAGACACGGATACGCTGTATTTT. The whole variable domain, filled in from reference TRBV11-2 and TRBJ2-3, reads EAGVAQSPRYKIIEKRQSVAFWCNPISGHATLYWYQQILGQGPKLLIQFQNNGVVDDSQLPKDRFSAERLKGVDSTLKIQPAKLEDSAVYLCASSRMTGVDTDTLYFGPGTRLTVL.

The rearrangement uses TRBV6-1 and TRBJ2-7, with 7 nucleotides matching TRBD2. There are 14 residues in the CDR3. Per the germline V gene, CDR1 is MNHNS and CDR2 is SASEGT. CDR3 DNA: TGTACCGGCAGTTTAACTAGCGCTACTATGGAGCAGTACTTC. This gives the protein CTGSLTSATMEQYF.

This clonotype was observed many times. The DNA for the CDR3 is TGTGCCAGCAGGGGGACAGGCAACACAGATACGCAGTATTTT. It codes for CASRGTGNTDTQYF. The gene calls are TRBV28 and TRBJ2-3, with 8 positions matching TRBD1. Losses at the gene ends were 6 bases for V and 2 bases for J; bases not matched to a gene: 4. CDR1 and CDR2 (germline): MDHEN, SYDVKM. CDR3 length equals 14 residues.

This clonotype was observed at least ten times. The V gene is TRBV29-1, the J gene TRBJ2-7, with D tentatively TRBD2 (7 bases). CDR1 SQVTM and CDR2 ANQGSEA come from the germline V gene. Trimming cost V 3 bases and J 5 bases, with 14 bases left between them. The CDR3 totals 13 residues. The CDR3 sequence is CSVEGGLADEQYF. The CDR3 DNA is TGCAGCGTTGAGGGGGGGCTAGCGGACGAGCAGTACTTC.

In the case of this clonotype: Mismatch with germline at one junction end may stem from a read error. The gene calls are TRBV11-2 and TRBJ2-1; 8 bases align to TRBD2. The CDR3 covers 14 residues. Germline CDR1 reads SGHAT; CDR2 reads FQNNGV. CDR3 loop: CASILGLANNDQFF. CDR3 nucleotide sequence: TGTGCCAGCATCCTTGGACTAGCTAACAATGACCAGTTCTTC. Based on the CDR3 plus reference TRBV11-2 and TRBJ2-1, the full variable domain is EAGVAQSPRYKIIEKRQSVAFWCNPISGHATLYWYQQILGQGPKLLIQFQNNGVVDDSQLPKDRFSAERLKGVDSTLKIQPAKLEDSAVYLCASILGLANNDQFFGPGTRLTVL.

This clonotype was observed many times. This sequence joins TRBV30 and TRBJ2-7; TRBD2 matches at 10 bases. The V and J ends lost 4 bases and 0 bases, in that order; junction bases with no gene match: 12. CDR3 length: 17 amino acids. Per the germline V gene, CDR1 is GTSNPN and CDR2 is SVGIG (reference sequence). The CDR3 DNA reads TGTGCCTGGACCCAGGGAGATTTAGCGGGAGGCTCCTACGAGCAGTACTTC. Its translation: CAWTQGDLAGGSYEQYF. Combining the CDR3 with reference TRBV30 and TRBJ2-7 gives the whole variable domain SQTIHQWPATLVQPVGSPLSLECTVEGTSNPNLYWYRQAAGRGLQLLFYSVGIGQISSEVPQNLSASRPQDRQFILSSKKLLLSDSGFYLCAWTQGDLAGGSYEQYFGPGTRLTVT.

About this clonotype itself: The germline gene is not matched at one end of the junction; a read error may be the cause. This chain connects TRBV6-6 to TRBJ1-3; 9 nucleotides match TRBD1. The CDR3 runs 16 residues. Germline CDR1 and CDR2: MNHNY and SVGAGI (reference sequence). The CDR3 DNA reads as TGTGCCAACAGTAGGGACAGGGTCTCCCCCGGAAACACCATATATTTT. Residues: CANSRDRVSPGNTIYF.

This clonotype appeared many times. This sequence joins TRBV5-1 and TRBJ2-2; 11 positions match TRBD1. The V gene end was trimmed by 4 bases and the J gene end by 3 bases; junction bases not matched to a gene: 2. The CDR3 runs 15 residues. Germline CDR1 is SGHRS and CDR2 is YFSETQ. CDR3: CASSPGQGDTGELFF. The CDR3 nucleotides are TGCGCCAGCAGCCCGGGACAGGGGGACACCGGGGAGCTGTTTTTT.

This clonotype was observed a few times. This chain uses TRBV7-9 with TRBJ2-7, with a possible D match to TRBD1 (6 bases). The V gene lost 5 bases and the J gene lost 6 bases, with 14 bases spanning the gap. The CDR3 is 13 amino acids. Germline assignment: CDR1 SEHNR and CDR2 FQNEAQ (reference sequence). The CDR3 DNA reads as TGTGCCAGCAGCCTGGGGGCGACGGGCGAGCAGTACTTC. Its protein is CASSLGATGEQYF. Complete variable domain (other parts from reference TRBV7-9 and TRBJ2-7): DTGVSQNPRHKITKRGQNVTFRCDPISEHNRLYWYRQTLGQGPEFLTYFQNEAQLEKSRLLSDRFSAERPKGSFSTLEIQRTEQGDSAMYLCASSLGATGEQYFGPGTRLTVT.

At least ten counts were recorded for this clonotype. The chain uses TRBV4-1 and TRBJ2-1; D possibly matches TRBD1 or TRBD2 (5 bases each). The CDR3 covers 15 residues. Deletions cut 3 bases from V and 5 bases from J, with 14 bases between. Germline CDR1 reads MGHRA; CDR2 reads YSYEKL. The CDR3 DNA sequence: TGCGCCAGCAGCCACCGGGGCGGGCTCAACAATGAGCAGTTCTTC. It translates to CASSHRGGLNNEQFF.

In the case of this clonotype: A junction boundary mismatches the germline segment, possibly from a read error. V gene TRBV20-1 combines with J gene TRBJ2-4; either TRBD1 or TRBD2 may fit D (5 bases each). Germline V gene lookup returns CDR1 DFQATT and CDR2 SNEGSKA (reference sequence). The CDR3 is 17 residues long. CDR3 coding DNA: TGCAGTGCTAGAGCCCCACAGGACCCCCTAGCCCAAAACATTCAGTACTTC. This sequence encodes CSARAPQDPLAQNIQYF.

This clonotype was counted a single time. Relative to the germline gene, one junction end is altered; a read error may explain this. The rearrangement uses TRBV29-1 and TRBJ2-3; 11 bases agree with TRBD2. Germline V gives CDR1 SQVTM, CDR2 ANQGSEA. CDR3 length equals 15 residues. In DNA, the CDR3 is TGCATTGTGGGACTAGCGGAGTCTAGCACGGATACGCAGTATTTT. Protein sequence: CIVGLAESSTDTQYF.

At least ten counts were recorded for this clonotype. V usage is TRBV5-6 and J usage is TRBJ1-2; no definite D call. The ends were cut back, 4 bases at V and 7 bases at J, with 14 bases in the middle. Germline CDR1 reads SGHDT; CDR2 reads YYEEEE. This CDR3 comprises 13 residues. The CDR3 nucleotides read TGTGCCAGCAGCCGGTCCAGACGCAGTGGCTACACCTTC. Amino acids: CASSRSRRSGYTF.

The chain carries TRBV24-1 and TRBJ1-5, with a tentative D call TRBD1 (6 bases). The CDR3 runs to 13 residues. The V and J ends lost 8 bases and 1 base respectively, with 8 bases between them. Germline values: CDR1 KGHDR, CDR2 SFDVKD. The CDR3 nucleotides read TGTGCCACCACTGGACAGAGCAATCAGCCCCAGCATTTT. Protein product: CATTGQSNQPQHF.

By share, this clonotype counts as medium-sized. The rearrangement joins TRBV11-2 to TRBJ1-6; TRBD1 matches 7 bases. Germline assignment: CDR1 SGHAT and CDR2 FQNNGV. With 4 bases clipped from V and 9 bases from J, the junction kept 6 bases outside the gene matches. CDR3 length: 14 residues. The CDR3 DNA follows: TGTGCCAGCAGCTGGCAGGGGGAAGGTTCACCCCTCCACTTT. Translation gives CASSWQGEGSPLHF.

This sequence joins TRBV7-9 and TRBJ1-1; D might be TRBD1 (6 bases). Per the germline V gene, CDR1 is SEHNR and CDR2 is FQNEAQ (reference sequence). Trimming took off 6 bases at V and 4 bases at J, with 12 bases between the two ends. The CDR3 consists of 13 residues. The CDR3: CASSQQGGTEAFF. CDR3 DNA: TGTGCCAGCAGTCAACAGGGTGGCACTGAAGCTTTCTTT.

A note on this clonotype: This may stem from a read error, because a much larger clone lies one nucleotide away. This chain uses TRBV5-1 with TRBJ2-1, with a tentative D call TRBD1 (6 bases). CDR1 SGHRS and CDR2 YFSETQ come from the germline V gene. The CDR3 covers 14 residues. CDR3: CAGSPMGAYNEQFF. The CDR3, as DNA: TGCGCCGGCAGCCCTATGGGGGCTTACAATGAGCAGTTCTTC.

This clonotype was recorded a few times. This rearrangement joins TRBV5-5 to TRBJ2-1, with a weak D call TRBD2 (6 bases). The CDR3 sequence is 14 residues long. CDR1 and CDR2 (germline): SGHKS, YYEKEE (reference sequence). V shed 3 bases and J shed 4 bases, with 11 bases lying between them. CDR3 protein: CASSSGLTYNEQFF. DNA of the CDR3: TGTGCCAGCAGCTCGGGACTTACGTACAATGAGCAGTTCTTC.

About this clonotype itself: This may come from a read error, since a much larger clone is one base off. CDR3 nucleotide sequence: TGTGCCAGCAGCCCAAGGTGGGCCGCGAACATCGGGGAGCTGTTTTTT. It is translated as CASSPRWAANIGELFF. The chain joins TRBV14 to TRBJ2-2; D unresolved. Looked up from germline, CDR1 is SGHDN and CDR2 is FVKESK. The CDR3 loop spans 16 amino acids.

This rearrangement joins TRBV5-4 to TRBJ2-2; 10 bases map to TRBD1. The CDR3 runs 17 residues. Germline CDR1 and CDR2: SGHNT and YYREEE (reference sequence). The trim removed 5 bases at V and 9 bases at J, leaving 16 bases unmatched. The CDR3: CASSSTGTGDLGRELFF. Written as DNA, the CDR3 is TGTGCCAGCAGTTCCACCGGGACAGGGGACTTGGGCCGGGAGCTGTTTTTT.

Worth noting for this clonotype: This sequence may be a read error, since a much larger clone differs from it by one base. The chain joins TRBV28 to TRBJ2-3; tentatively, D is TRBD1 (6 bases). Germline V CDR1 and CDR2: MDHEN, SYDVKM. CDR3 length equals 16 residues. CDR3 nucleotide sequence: TGTGCCAGCAGTTTAAGTCGGAGTGGGGACACAGATATGCAGTATTTT. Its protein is CASSLSRSGDTDMQYF.

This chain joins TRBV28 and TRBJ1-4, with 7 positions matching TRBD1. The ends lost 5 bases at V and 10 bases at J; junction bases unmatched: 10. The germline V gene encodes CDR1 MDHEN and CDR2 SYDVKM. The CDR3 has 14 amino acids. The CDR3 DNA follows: TGTGCCAGCAGTCGACCGGGACAGAGTGTAAAACTGTTTTTT. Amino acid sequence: CASSRPGQSVKLFF.